The rows below give T cell receptor beta chains drawn from one sample of a study of human T cells and chemical hapten exposure. Each CDR3 protein gets one entry after TCRdb re-called the RACE reads with MiXCR. The sample includes fewer than 140,000 distinct CDR3 sequences, 12% of them seen just once. Sequencing was performed on whole blood, taken in connection with sensitization to the hapten diphenylcyclopropenone (DPC). These receptor sequences come from a woman aged 45-60 years with alopecia areata. Some clones in this sample may be carry-over from other donors' samples. Each CDR3 is given with its conserved first and last residue. Each record gives: CDR3 protein, V gene, CDR3 length, D gene, J gene. The D gene is left open where the match is weak.

CDR3: CSGTNTEAFF
V: TRBV29-1
length: 10
D: .
J: TRBJ1-1

CDR3: CASRPGTEKQFF
V: TRBV12-3/TRBV12-4
length: 12
D: .
J: TRBJ2-1

CDR3: CASSFNGNTEAFF
V: TRBV5-1
length: 13
D: .
J: TRBJ1-1

CDR3: CASSLSPDQYGYTF
V: TRBV28
length: 14
D: .
J: TRBJ1-2

CDR3: CASSLGGLANQPQHF
V: TRBV19
length: 15
D: .
J: TRBJ1-5

CDR3: CSANRATGGDQPQHF
V: TRBV20-1
length: 15
D: TRBD1
J: TRBJ1-5

CDR3: CASSQEFGGASNIQYF
V: TRBV4-2
length: 16
D: .
J: TRBJ2-4

CDR3: CASSPYPQGASNSPLHF
V: TRBV4-2
length: 17
D: TRBD1
J: TRBJ1-6

CDR3: CASSRPPDDSNQPQHF
V: TRBV6-2/TRBV6-3
length: 16
D: .
J: TRBJ1-5

CDR3: CASSSPGWGTEAFF
V: TRBV11-2
length: 14
D: .
J: TRBJ1-1

CDR3: CASSSRPGTPGLGYTF
V: TRBV5-6
length: 16
D: .
J: TRBJ1-2

CDR3: CSSGTTNYGYTF
V: TRBV20-1
length: 12
D: .
J: TRBJ1-2

CDR3: CASRFGGTYGYTF
V: TRBV12-3/TRBV12-4
length: 13
D: .
J: TRBJ1-2

CDR3: CASTRDRGLYGYTF
V: TRBV19
length: 14
D: TRBD1
J: TRBJ1-2

CDR3: CASSPAGLQFYSNQPQHF
V: TRBV28
length: 18
D: .
J: TRBJ1-5

CDR3: CASSQEGDGLNTEAFF
V: TRBV4-2
length: 16
D: .
J: TRBJ1-1

CDR3: CASTFSDRGALYEQYF
V: TRBV28
length: 16
D: TRBD1
J: TRBJ2-7

CDR3: CASSQGDFGSETQYF
V: TRBV4-2
length: 15
D: .
J: TRBJ2-5

CDR3: CATSDPTSGLRNEQFF
V: TRBV24-1
length: 16
D: TRBD2
J: TRBJ2-1

CDR3: CASSSTFSYEQYF
V: TRBV6-2/TRBV6-3
length: 13
D: .
J: TRBJ2-7

CDR3: CASSFHGQSRAFF
V: TRBV6-5
length: 13
D: .
J: TRBJ1-1

CDR3: CASSGIAGAGGIQYF
V: TRBV4-3
length: 15
D: TRBD2
J: TRBJ2-4

CDR3: CASSHRLGVSNQPQHF
V: TRBV4-1
length: 16
D: .
J: TRBJ1-5

CDR3: CASSLVGSWQFF
V: TRBV7-2
length: 12
D: .
J: TRBJ2-1

CDR3: CASSLVSGQDTDTQYF
V: TRBV5-1
length: 16
D: TRBD1
J: TRBJ2-3

CDR3: CATFERGLAKNIQYF
V: TRBV28
length: 15
D: TRBD2
J: TRBJ2-4

CDR3: CASSYNPGQGAAHQYF
V: TRBV6-6
length: 16
D: TRBD1
J: TRBJ2-7

CDR3: CASSSLGYEQYF
V: TRBV3-1
length: 12
D: .
J: TRBJ2-7

CDR3: CASSQTGQISTDTQYF
V: TRBV4-1
length: 16
D: .
J: TRBJ2-3

CDR3: CASRPLAGSYNEQFF
V: TRBV7-6
length: 15
D: TRBD2
J: TRBJ2-1

CDR3: CASRLVSSYNSPLHF
V: TRBV11-2
length: 15
D: .
J: TRBJ1-6

CDR3: CASSARLLSSYEQYF
V: TRBV12-3/TRBV12-4
length: 15
D: .
J: TRBJ2-7

CDR3: CASSDLSGGRGNEQFF
V: TRBV25-1
length: 16
D: TRBD2
J: TRBJ2-1

CDR3: CASTSRGIGELFF
V: TRBV6-6
length: 13
D: .
J: TRBJ2-2

CDR3: CASSPIPTAYNEQFF
V: TRBV5-6
length: 15
D: .
J: TRBJ2-1

CDR3: CASSHGTRANEQFF
V: TRBV5-1
length: 14
D: .
J: TRBJ2-1

CDR3: CATSLSYEQYF
V: TRBV7-9
length: 11
D: .
J: TRBJ2-7

CDR3: CASKGSATDTQYF
V: TRBV12-3/TRBV12-4
length: 13
D: .
J: TRBJ2-3

CDR3: CASRAGNDGYTF
V: TRBV27
length: 12
D: .
J: TRBJ1-2

CDR3: CATSPVRVDGELFF
V: TRBV15
length: 14
D: .
J: TRBJ2-2

CDR3: CASSYSSGGPIGTDTQYF
V: TRBV6-2/TRBV6-3
length: 18
D: TRBD2
J: TRBJ2-3

CDR3: CATSSRTSLRF
V: TRBV15
length: 11
D: .
J: TRBJ1-4

CDR3: CASSLTSAYNEQFF
V: TRBV3-1
length: 14
D: TRBD2
J: TRBJ2-1